A selection of T cell receptor beta chains follows, all from one sample in a study of shared clonotypes between healthy human individuals. Produced via immunoSEQ multiplex PCR; TCRdb's table is partial and in-frame only. The table records roughly 650,000 clones, roughly 96% of them present only once. The specimen was naive CD8+ T cells sorted from blood. The receptors stem from a young woman in good health. Both conserved end residues are part of each CDR3. D genes are given only for firm matches. Clone size, where shown, is once, few, many, or a class for clones that have expanded.

j_call clone_size v_call d_call cdr3_length cdr3_nt cdr3_aa
TRBJ2-1 . TRBV29-1 . 15 TGCAGTGCTACCGGTCAGGGGAGCTCCTACAATGAGCAGTTCTTC CSATGQGSSYNEQFF
TRBJ1-3 . TRBV25-1 . 14 TGTGCCAGCAGTGAAGGTGGCTCTGGAAACACCATATATTTT CASSEGGSGNTIYF
TRBJ2-1 . TRBV7-2 . 15 TGTGCCAGCAGCTCAGAAGTCGGCTCCTACAATGAGCAGTTCTTC CASSSEVGSYNEQFF
TRBJ2-3 . TRBV19 . 15 TGTGCCAGTAGTAGGTTGGCGGGATCCACAGATACGCAGTATTTT CASSRLAGSTDTQYF
TRBJ2-7 . TRBV11-2 . 13 TGTGCCAGCAGCTTAGGGATGTCCTACGAGCAGTACTTC CASSLGMSYEQYF
TRBJ2-7 . TRBV29-1 . 13 TGCAGCGTGGTGGACCAAGCACCCTACGAGCAGTACTTC CSVVDQAPYEQYF
TRBJ1-2 . TRBV6-5 . 13 TGTGCCAGCAGTTACGGAGGGAACTATGGCTACACCTTC CASSYGGNYGYTF
TRBJ2-1 . TRBV6-5 . 13 TGTGCCAGCAGTTACTCCCCCAGGCTCGGGCAGTTCTTC CASSYSPRLGQFF
TRBJ2-1 . TRBV27 . 14 TGTGCCAGCAGTAGGGACGACGGTCGGGGTGAGCAGTTCTTC CASSRDDGRGEQFF
TRBJ2-7 . TRBV13 . 14 TGTGCCAGCAGCTTAGCTGGCTCTCGCTACGAGCAGTACTTC CASSLAGSRYEQYF
TRBJ2-3 once TRBV7-9 TRBD1 15 TGTGCCAGCAGCCCGACAGGGATGAGGACAGATACGCAGTATTTT CASSPTGMRTDTQYF
TRBJ1-2 . TRBV27 . 15 TGTGCCAGCAGTTTATGGGGGGGCGGGGACTATGGCTACACCTTC CASSLWGGGDYGYTF
TRBJ2-7 . TRBV27 . 12 TGTGCCAGCAGTTTATTGGCGGGTGAGCAGTACTTC CASSLLAGEQYF
TRBJ2-1 . TRBV19 . 13 TGTGCCAGTAGTGTCGAGGGGAGGAATGAGCAGTTCTTC CASSVEGRNEQFF
TRBJ2-5 . TRBV10-3 . 16 TGTGCCATCAGTGAGTCAGGGACGGCCTCCCGGGAGACCCAGTACTTC CAISESGTASRETQYF
TRBJ2-7 . TRBV6-1 . 13 TGTGCCAGCAGCCTAGGGACGACCTACGAGCAGTACTTC CASSLGTTYEQYF
TRBJ2-4 few TRBV4-1 TRBD2 18 TGCGCCAGCAGCCAACCCAATGGACTAGCGGGAGCCAAAAACATTCAGTACTTC CASSQPNGLAGAKNIQYF